The source of this T cell receptor (beta chain) is a study of spatial heterogeneity in lung cancer. Time point reported: blood at routine non-recurrence follow-up after resection. TCRdb reprocessed the 5' RACE reads via MiXCR and lists one record per CDR3 protein. The data contain 18,000 or so distinct CDR3 sequences, around 9.6% of them singletons. This clonotype has only a few counts. The receptor was isolated from a male donor with early-stage non-small cell lung cancer. The sample here was PBMCs, taken at follow-up.

CDR3 in amino acids: CSERTSGNNNEQFF. CDR3 bases: TGCAGCGAGAGAACTAGCGGCAACAACAATGAGCAGTTCTTC. The chain couples TRBV29-1 to TRBJ2-1; 8 bases align to TRBD2. This CDR3 is built from 14 residues. Germline-derived CDR1 and CDR2 are SQVTM and ANQGSEA. Trimming removed 7 bases from V and 5 bases from J; junction bases left unmatched: 10.